The following is a T cell receptor beta chain sequence with its context. V lost 3 bases to trimming and J lost 4 bases, with 12 bases between them. There are 15 residues in the CDR3. Germline CDR1 KGHSH, CDR2 LQKENI. The data stem from a study of blood T cell repertoires in COVID-19. About the study: COVID-19 samples collected from the United States, Italy and Spain covered acute and convalescent phases. T cells, B-cell-depleted T cells, or PBMCs provided the cDNA or gDNA that served as material.

In the authors' workflow: Quantification of nucleated cells was approximated via reference gene primer amplification. Measured with immunoSEQ multiplex PCR; TCRdb has only the in-frame clones, and not every one. That table is the source of V, J and clone size, and D and trimming were worked out from the DNA. The sample consists of approximately 300,000 clones, more than 75% of them appearing once. This sequence was found in a woman in her forties or fifties with acute or convalescent COVID-19. The rearrangement uses TRBV18 and TRBJ2-2, with D possibly matching TRBD1 (6 bases). Sample: peripheral blood. The CDR3 loop is CASSPRDTFTGELFF. In nucleotides, the CDR3 is TGTGCCAGCTCACCCCGGGACACTTTCACCGGGGAGCTGTTTTTT.